A single sample gave rise to the 13 T cell receptor beta chains below, sequenced in a study of T cells after yellow fever vaccination. TCRdb passed the 5' RACE reads through MiXCR, listing each CDR3 protein once. The table lists about 510,000 distinct CDR3 sequences, 20% to 25% of them singletons. This specimen consisted of PBMCs, obtained about 20 days after the first yellow fever vaccination. The source is a man aged 18 to 29 who received the YFV17D yellow fever vaccine.

V gene TRBV7-2 combines with J gene TRBJ2-2; a weak D match, TRBD1 (6 bases). Trimming stripped 6 bases from V and 0 bases from J, with 11 bases between. Germline assignment: CDR1 SGHTA and CDR2 FQGNSA. This CDR3 is built from 15 residues. The CDR3 DNA follows: TGTGCCAGCAGTTGGACAGTTTCGAACACCGGGGAGCTGTTTTTT. Translating it yields CASSWTVSNTGELFF.

The J gene is TRBJ1-5, the V gene TRBV20-1; 8 bases match TRBD1. Losses at the gene ends were 6 bases for V and 4 bases for J; bases not matched to a gene: 8. Germline V gives CDR1 DFQATT, CDR2 SNEGSKA (reference sequence). The CDR3 sequence is 14 residues long. CDR3 sequence reads: CSAPDRDMNQPQHF. The CDR3 coding sequence is TGCAGTGCCCCGGACAGGGACATGAATCAGCCCCAGCATTTT.

The rearrangement uses TRBV4-1 and TRBJ2-7; the D is unclear. The germline V and J ends were trimmed by 1 base and 2 bases, with 9 bases remaining between them. CDR1 MGHRA and CDR2 YSYEKL come from the germline V gene. This CDR3 has 14 residues. CDR3: CASSQAWGTYEQYV. Here the CDR3 DNA reads TGCGCCAGCAGCCAAGCTTGGGGAACCTACGAGCAGTACGTC.

This clonotype appeared a few times. V usage is TRBV20-1 and J usage is TRBJ2-1, with 12 bases matching TRBD1. Trimming took 7 bases from V and 7 from J; bases not matched to a gene: 5. CDR1 and CDR2 (germline): DFQATT, SNEGSKA (reference sequence). This CDR3 spans 13 amino acids. The CDR3 coding sequence is TGCAGTGAGGGACAGGGGGCGCGGAATGAGCAGTTCTTC. Amino acids: CSEGQGARNEQFF.

The chain is built from TRBV3-1 and TRBJ2-3; 10 positions match TRBD2. This CDR3 is 15 amino acids long. Unmatched junction bases numbered 6, after V lost 9 bases and J lost 0 bases. Germline values: CDR1 LGHDT, CDR2 YNNKEL (reference sequence). The CDR3 region has the DNA TGTGCCAGTGATCTAGCGGGGGCTAGCACAGATACGCAGTATTTT. Its translation: CASDLAGASTDTQYF.

This clonotype was detected only a few times. The chain couples TRBV20-1 to TRBJ1-5; possible D gene TRBD1, 5 bases. Trimming removed 6 bases from V and 4 bases from J, with 13 bases in between. This CDR3 has 13 amino acids. Germline V gene data show CDR1 as DFQATT and CDR2 as SNEGSKA (reference sequence). The CDR3 region has the DNA TGCAGTGCCGCAACTCAGGGTAATCAGCCCCAGCATTTT. Translating it yields CSAATQGNQPQHF.

The chain employs TRBV10-3 and TRBJ1-6; a weak D match, TRBD1 (5 bases). Germline CDR1 ENHRY, CDR2 SYGVKD. V shed 4 bases and J shed 8 bases, with 18 bases lying between them. The CDR3 covers 16 residues. CDR3: CAISGDREGSDSPLHF. In nucleotides, the CDR3 is TGTGCCATCAGTGGGGACCGGGAGGGAAGCGATTCACCCCTCCACTTT.

The table lists this clonotype with a few counts. The V call is TRBV24-1, the J call TRBJ2-2; D call uncertain. The CDR3 sequence is 16 residues long. Looked up from germline, CDR1 is KGHDR and CDR2 is SFDVKD. Trimming pared 0 bases from V and 1 base from J, leaving 8 bases between. The CDR3 DNA sequence: TGTGCCACCAGTGATTTGCGTACGGGGAACACCGGGGAGCTGTTTTTT. Amino acids: CATSDLRTGNTGELFF.

V gene TRBV10-3 combines with J gene TRBJ2-7; 7 nucleotides line up with TRBD1. The CDR3 covers 17 residues. Per germline, CDR1 ENHRY and CDR2 SYGVKD. The V and J ends lost 0 bases and 6 bases, in that order; junction bases with no gene match: 14. The CDR3 is CAISESTRVGGWREQYV. The CDR3 bases are TGTGCCATCAGTGAGTCGACGCGGGTAGGGGGCTGGCGCGAGCAGTACGTC.

J is TRBJ1-1 and V is TRBV29-1, with TRBD1 as a possible D gene (5 bases). The CDR3 length is 15 residues. The V gene's germline CDR1 is SQVTM and CDR2 ANQGSEA. V lost 7 bases, J lost 1 base, and 19 bases lay in between. CDR3 sequence reads: CSGRQGLIANTEAFF. The CDR3 bases are TGCAGCGGGCGGCAGGGTCTCATAGCGAACACTGAAGCTTTCTTT. Supplemented by reference TRBV29-1 and TRBJ1-1, the full variable domain reads SAVISQKPSRDICQRGTSLTIQCQVDSQVTMMFWYRQQPGQSLTLIATANQGSEATYESGFVIDKFPISRPNLTFSTLTVSNMSPEDSSIYLCSGRQGLIANTEAFFGQGTRLTVV.

The chain recombines TRBV29-1 with TRBJ2-1, with D unresolved. Germline assignment: CDR1 SQVTM and CDR2 ANQGSEA. V was pared by 2 bases and J by 0 bases, with 5 bases between. The CDR3 loop spans 13 amino acids. The CDR3 region has the DNA TGCAGCGTTGAACAGAGCTCCTACAATGAGCAGTTCTTC. It specifies CSVEQSSYNEQFF.

This clonotype occurred many times. The gene calls are TRBV11-2 and TRBJ2-1, with 8 bases that match TRBD2. The CDR3 is 18 residues long. Germline loops: CDR1 SGHAT, CDR2 FQNNGV. V was clipped by 0 bases and J by 2 bases; unmatched bases: 9. The CDR3 DNA follows: TGTGCCAGCAGCTTAGACCAGGGAGGTAGCGGGGCCTACAATGAGCAGTTCTTC. Its protein is CASSLDQGGSGAYNEQFF.

This clonotype was seen at least ten times. The V call is TRBV5-1, the J call TRBJ1-1; tentative D call: TRBD1 (5 bases). This CDR3 spans 14 amino acids. The V end lost 3 bases, the J end lost 1 base, and 10 bases lay between the germline ends. Germline V lookup: CDR1 SGHRS, CDR2 YFSETQ. The CDR3 DNA sequence: TGCGCCAGCAGCTGGGACGGAGAGAACACTGAAGCTTTCTTT. Translated: CASSWDGENTEAFF.